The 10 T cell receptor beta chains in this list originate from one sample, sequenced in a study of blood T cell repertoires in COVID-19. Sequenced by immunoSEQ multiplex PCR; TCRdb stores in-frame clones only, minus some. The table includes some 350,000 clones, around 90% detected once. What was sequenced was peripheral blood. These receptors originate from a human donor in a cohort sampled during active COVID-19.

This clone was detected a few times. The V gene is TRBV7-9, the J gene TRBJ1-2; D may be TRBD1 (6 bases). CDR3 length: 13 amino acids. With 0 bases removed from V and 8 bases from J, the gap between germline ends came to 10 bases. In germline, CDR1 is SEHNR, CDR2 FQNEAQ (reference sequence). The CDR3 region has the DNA TGTGCCAGCAGCTTAGCCCGGACAGTCGGCTACACCTTC. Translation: CASSLARTVGYTF.

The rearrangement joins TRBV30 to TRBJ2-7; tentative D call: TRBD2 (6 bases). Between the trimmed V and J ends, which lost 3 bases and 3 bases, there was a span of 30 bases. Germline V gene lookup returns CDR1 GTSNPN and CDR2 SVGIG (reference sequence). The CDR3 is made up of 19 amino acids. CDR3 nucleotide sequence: TGTGCCTGGAGCTCCTTCGGCGGGACTTTCGTGAATAATCTCTACGAGCAGTACTTC. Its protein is CAWSSFGGTFVNNLYEQYF.

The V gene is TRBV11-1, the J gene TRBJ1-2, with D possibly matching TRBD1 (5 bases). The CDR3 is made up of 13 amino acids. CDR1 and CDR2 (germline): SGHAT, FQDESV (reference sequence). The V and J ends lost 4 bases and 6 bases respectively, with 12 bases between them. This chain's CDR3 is CASSSEDTDGYTF. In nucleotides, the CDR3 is TGTGCCAGCAGCTCAGAGGACACCGATGGCTACACCTTC.

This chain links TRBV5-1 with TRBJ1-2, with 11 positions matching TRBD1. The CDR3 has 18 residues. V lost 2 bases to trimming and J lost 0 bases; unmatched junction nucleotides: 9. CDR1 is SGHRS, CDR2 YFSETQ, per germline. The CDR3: CASSFQDRGQGSNYGYTF. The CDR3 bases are TGCGCCAGCAGCTTTCAGGACAGGGGGCAAGGTTCTAACTATGGCTACACCTTC. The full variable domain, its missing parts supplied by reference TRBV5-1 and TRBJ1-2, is KAGVTQTPRYLIKTRGQQVTLSCSPISGHRSVSWYQQTPGQGLQFLFEYFSETQRNKGNFPGRFSGRQFSNSRSEMNVSTLELGDSALYLCASSFQDRGQGSNYGYTFGSGTRLTVV.

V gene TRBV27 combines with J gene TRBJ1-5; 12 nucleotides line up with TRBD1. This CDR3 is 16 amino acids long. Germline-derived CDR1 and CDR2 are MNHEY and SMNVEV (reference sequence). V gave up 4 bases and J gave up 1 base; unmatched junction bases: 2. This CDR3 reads CASSWDRGRSNQPQHF. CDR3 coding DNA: TGTGCCAGCAGTTGGGACAGGGGGCGAAGCAATCAGCCCCAGCATTTT.

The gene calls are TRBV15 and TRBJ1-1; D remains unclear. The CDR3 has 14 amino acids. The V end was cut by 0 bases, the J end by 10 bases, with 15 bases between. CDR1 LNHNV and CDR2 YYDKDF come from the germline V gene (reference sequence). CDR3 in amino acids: CATSRDRGSSSAFF. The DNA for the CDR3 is TGTGCCACCAGCAGAGATCGGGGTTCTAGTTCAGCTTTCTTT.

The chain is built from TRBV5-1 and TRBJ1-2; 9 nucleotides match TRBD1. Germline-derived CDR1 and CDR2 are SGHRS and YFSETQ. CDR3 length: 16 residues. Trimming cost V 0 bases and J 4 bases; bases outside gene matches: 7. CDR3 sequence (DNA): TGCGCCAGCAGCTTGGCTGCGGACAGGGGAGTCTATGGCTACACCTTC. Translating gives CASSLAADRGVYGYTF. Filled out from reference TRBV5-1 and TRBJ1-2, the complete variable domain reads KAGVTQTPRYLIKTRGQQVTLSCSPISGHRSVSWYQQTPGQGLQFLFEYFSETQRNKGNFPGRFSGRQFSNSRSEMNVSTLELGDSALYLCASSLAADRGVYGYTFGSGTRLTVV.

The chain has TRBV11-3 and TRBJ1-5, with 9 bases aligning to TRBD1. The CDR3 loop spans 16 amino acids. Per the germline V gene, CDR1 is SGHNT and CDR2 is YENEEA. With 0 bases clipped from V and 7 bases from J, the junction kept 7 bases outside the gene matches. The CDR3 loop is CASSLESGQGKQPQHF. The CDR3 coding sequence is TGTGCCAGCAGCTTAGAGTCGGGACAGGGTAAACAGCCCCAGCATTTT.

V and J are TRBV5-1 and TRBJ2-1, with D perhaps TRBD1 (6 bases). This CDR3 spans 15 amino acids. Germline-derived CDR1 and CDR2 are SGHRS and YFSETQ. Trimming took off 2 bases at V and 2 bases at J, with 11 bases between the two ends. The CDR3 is CASSFEQGTYNEQFF. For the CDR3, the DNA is TGCGCCAGCAGCTTTGAACAGGGCACCTACAATGAGCAGTTCTTC.

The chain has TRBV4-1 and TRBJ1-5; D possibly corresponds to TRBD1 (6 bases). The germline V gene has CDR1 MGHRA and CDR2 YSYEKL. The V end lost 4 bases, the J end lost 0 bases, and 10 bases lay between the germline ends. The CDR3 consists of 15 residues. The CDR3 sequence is CASSLRDNSNQPQHF. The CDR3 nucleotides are TGCGCCAGCAGCCTCCGGGACAATAGCAATCAGCCCCAGCATTTT.